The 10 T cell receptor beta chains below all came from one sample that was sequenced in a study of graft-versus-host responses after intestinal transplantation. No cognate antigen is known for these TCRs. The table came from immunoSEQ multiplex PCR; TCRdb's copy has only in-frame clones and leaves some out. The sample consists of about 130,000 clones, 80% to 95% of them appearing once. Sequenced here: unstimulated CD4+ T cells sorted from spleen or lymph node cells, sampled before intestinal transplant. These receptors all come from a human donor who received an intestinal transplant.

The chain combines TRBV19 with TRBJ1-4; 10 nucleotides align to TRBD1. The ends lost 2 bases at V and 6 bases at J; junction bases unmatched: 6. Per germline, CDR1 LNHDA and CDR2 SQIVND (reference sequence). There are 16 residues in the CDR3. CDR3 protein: CASSIFPGTGDEKLFF. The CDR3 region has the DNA TGTGCCAGTAGTATATTCCCCGGGACAGGGGATGAAAAACTGTTTTTT.

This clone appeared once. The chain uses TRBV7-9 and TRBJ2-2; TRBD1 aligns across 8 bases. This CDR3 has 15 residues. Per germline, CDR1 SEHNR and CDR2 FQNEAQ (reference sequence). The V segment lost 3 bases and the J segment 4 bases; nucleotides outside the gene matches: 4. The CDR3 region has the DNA TGTGCCAGCAGCTTTCCGGGACAGGTCACCGGGGAGCTGTTTTTT. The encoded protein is CASSFPGQVTGELFF.

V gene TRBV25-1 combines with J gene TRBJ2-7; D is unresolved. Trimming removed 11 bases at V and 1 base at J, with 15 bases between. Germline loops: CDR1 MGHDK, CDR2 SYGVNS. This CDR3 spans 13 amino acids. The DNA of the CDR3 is TGTGCCTCCTTGTCCGTCAGGTCCTACGAGCAGTACTTC. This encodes CASLSVRSYEQYF.

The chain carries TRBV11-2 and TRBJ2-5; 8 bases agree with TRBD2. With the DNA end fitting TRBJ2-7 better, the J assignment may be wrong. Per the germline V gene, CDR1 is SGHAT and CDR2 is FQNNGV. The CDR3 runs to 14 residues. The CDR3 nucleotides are TGTGCCAGCAGCTCCTTAGCGGGGACCTACGAGCAGTACTTC. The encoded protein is CASSSLAGTYEQYF.

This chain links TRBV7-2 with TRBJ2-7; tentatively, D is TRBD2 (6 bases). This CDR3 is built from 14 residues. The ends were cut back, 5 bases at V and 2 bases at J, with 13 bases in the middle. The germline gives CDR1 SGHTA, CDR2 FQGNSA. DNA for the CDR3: TGTGCCAGCAGCCGGGACTCCGGCACCTACGAGCAGTACTTC. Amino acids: CASSRDSGTYEQYF.

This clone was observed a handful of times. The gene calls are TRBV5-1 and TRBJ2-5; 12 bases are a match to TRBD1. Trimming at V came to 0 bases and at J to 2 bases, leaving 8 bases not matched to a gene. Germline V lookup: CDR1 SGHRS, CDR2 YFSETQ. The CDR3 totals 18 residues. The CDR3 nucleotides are TGCGCCAGCAGCTTGGGAGGGACAGGGGGCCTAGAGCAAGAGACCCAGTACTTC. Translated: CASSLGGTGGLEQETQYF.

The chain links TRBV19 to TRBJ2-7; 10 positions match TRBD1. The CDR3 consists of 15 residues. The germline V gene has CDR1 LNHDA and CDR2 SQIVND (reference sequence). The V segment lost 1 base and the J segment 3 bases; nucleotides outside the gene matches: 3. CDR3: CASSIGQGAFYEQYF. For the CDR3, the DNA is TGTGCCAGTAGTATAGGACAGGGGGCTTTCTACGAGCAGTACTTC.

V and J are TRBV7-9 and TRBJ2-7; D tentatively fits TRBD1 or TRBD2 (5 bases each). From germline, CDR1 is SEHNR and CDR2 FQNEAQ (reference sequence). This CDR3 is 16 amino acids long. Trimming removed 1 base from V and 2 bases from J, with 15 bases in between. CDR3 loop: CASSLGAGTVPYEQYF. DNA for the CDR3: TGTGCCAGCAGCTTAGGGGCCGGGACCGTCCCCTACGAGCAGTACTTC. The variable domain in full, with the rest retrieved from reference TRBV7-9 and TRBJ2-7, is DTGVSQNPRHKITKRGQNVTFRCDPISEHNRLYWYRQTLGQGPEFLTYFQNEAQLEKSRLLSDRFSAERPKGSFSTLEIQRTEQGDSAMYLCASSLGAGTVPYEQYFGPGTRLTVT.

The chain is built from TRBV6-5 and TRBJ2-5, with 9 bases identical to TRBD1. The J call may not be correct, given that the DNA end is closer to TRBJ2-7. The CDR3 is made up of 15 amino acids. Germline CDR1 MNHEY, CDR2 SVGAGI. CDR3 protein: CASSYLTGGSAEQYF. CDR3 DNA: TGTGCCAGCAGTTATCTGACAGGGGGATCTGCCGAGCAGTACTTC.

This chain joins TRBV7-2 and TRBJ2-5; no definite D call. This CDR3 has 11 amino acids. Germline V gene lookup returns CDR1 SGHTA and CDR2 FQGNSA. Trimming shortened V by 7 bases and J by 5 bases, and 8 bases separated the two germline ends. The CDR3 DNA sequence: TGTGCCAGCAACCTCATGGAGACCCAGTACTTC. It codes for CASNLMETQYF.